The sequence of this T cell receptor beta chain was determined in a study of CD8+ T cells in alopecia areata. TCR sequencing used cDNA made by reverse transcription of extracted RNA. Measured with immunoSEQ multiplex PCR; TCRdb has only the in-frame clones, and not every one. The repertoire holds some 170,000 clones, just over 65% seen once, with roughly an eighth in the top ten. The CDR3 loop spans 12 amino acids. V gave up 6 bases and J gave up 11 bases, with 17 bases separating them. Germline CDR1 and CDR2: MNHNS and SASEGT. This sequence joins TRBV6-1 and TRBJ2-7; perhaps TRBD2 as D (5 bases). This specimen was CD8+ T cells sorted from blood, taken at week 0. The clonotype comes from a human donor with alopecia areata. The CDR3 DNA sequence: TGTGCCAGCAGGGATTCCTCAGGACTTGAGTACTTC. It encodes CASRDSSGLEYF.